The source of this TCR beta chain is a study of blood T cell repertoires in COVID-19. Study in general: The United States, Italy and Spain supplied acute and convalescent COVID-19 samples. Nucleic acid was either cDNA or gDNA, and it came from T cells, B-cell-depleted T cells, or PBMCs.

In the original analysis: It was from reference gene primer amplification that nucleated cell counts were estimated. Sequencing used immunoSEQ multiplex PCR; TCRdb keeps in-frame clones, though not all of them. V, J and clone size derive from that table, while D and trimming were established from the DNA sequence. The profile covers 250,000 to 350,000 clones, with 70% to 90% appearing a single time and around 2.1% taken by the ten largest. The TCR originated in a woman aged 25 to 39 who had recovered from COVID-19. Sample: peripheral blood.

Here the CDR3 reads CASGPSGFQETQYF. As DNA, the CDR3 is TGTGCCAGCGGGCCTAGCGGGTTCCAAGAGACCCAGTACTTC. This chain joins TRBV2 and TRBJ2-5; 8 nucleotides align to TRBD2. The CDR3 length is 14 residues. Germline CDR1 is SNHLY and CDR2 is FYNNEI. Unmatched junction bases numbered 6, after V lost 8 bases and J lost 1 base. Full variable domain (missing parts from reference TRBV2 and TRBJ2-5): EPEVTQTPSHQVTQMGQEVILRCVPISNHLYFYWYRQILGQKVEFLVSFYNNEISEKSEIFDDQFSVERPDGSNFTLKIRSTKLEDSAMYFCASGPSGFQETQYFGPGTRLLVL.